This T cell receptor (beta chain) appears in the sequencing data of a study of T cells in tumors after PD-1 blockade. Whole-study context: Patients had no prior checkpoint blockade, systemic immunosuppressants, or anti-cancer therapy within 4 weeks. Peripheral blood samples averaged approximately 35,000 unique clonotypes and some 120,000 templates.

Some clones are missing from TCRdb's copy, which holds only in-frame ones; the method was immunoSEQ multiplex PCR. The data show some 48,000 clones, with more than 75% seen just once and 16% held by the top ten. On this clone itself: Its antigen is unidentified.

Input was about 616 ng to 6,500 ng of genomic DNA from tumor or blood. Study-wide findings and caveats: Roughly two fifths of tumor TCR clonotypes were also found in blood.

V was trimmed by 2 bases and J by 0 bases, leaving 8 bases between them. Per germline, CDR1 MNHEY and CDR2 SMNVEV (reference sequence). CDR3 length: 15 residues. This chain joins TRBV27 and TRBJ1-5, with D possibly TRBD1 on 6 matching bases. This sample comprised PBMCs, obtained before anti-PD-1 treatment. This clonotype was obtained from a human donor with basal cell carcinoma. The chain's CDR3 is CASSLNRDSNQPQHF. The CDR3 coding sequence is TGTGCCAGCAGTTTAAACAGGGATAGCAATCAGCCCCAGCATTTT.